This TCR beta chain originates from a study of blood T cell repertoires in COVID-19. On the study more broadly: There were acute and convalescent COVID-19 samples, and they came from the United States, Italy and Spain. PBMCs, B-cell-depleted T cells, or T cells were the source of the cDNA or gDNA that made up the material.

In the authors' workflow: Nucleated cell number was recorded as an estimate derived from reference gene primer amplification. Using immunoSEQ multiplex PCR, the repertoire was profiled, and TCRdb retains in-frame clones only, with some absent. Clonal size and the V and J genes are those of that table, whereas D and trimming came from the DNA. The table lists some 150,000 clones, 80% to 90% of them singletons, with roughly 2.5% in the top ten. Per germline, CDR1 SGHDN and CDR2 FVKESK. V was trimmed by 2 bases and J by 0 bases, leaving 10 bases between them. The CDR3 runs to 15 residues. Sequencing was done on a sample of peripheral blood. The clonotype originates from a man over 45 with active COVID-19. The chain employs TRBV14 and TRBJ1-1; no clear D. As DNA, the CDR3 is TGTGCCAGCAGCCAACGACGGGATGTGAACACTGAAGCTTTCTTT. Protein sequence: CASSQRRDVNTEAFF.